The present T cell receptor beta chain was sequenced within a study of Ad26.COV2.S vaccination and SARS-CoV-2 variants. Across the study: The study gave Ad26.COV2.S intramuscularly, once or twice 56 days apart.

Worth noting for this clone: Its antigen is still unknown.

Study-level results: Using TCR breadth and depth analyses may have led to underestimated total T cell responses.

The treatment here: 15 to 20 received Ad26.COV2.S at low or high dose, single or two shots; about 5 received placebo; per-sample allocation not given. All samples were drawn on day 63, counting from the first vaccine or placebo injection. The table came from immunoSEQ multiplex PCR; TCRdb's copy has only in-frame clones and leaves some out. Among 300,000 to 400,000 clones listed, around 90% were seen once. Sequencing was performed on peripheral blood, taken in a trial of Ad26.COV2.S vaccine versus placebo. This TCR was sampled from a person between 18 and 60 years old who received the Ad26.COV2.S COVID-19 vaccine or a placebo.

The chain's CDR3 is CARHGGSAKNIQYF. The DNA of the CDR3 is TGTGCCAGACACGGGGGGTCCGCCAAAAACATTCAGTACTTC. The rearrangement joins TRBV27 to TRBJ2-4, with 7 nucleotides matching TRBD2. Germline loops: CDR1 MNHEY, CDR2 SMNVEV (reference sequence). The CDR3 is made up of 14 amino acids. After removal of 9 bases from V and 1 base from J, the junction contained 6 bases not matched to a gene.